This is a list of T cell receptor beta chains from one sample in a study of human T cells and chemical hapten exposure. TCRdb analysed the RACE reads with MiXCR anew, one entry per CDR3 protein. The sample contains roughly 90,000 distinct CDR3 sequences, about a tenth of which appear only once. The source material was whole blood, sampled in connection with sensitization to the hapten diphenylcyclopropenone (DPC). Receptors were obtained from a woman aged 25 to 45 with alopecia areata. Some clones in this sample may be carry-over from other donors' samples. The conserved cysteine and the conserved F or W are not part of the CDR3 here.

j_gene | v_gene | CDR3aa
TRBJ1-1 | TRBV28 | ASKPRVYMNTEAF
TRBJ2-5 | TRBV20-1 | SASGGAGETQY
TRBJ2-1 | TRBV7-9 | ASSLRGASEQF
TRBJ2-3 | TRBV7-9 | AERGPASTDTQY
TRBJ1-6 | TRBV20-1 | SAGGDNSPLH
TRBJ2-7 | TRBV6-1 | ASTLSYEQY
TRBJ1-1 | TRBV7-6 | ASSQVRGGLTEAF
TRBJ2-1 | TRBV9 | ASSGEIPGLAGDSYDEQF
TRBJ2-1 | TRBV6-4 | ASSLAGEKNEQF
TRBJ1-5 | TRBV20-1 | SASPVSGAQH
TRBJ2-1 | TRBV3-1 | ASSHTGTIYNEQF
TRBJ2-7 | TRBV5-1 | ASSFGQGSYEQY
TRBJ2-1 | TRBV10-3 | AISETSYNEQF
TRBJ2-5 | TRBV20-1 | SARGVPSFQETQY
TRBJ2-7 | TRBV7-2 | ASRPAATYEQY
TRBJ1-1 | TRBV6-5 | ASSYGGTEAF
TRBJ2-3 | TRBV6-6 | ASSEQEQSVTQY
TRBJ2-2 | TRBV28 | ASSLLRGDNTGELF
TRBJ2-2 | TRBV5-1 | ASSLGDYNTGELF
TRBJ1-4 | TRBV18 | ASSPSGDKLF
TRBJ2-1 | TRBV5-1 | ASSLGQAGPYNEQF
TRBJ2-1 | TRBV6-5 | ASSYSGRGLEQF
TRBJ1-4 | TRBV7-9 | ASSVRQYEKLF
TRBJ2-1 | TRBV29-1 | SVAIAGLNEQF
TRBJ2-1 | TRBV9 | ASSVVGSMVEQF
TRBJ2-1 | TRBV11-2 | ASRGGSSYNEQF
TRBJ1-5 | TRBV5-1 | ASSPGEFGNQPQH
TRBJ1-5 | TRBV7-9 | ASSLGINQPQH
TRBJ2-1 | TRBV25-1 | ASSLTSGRGNEQF
TRBJ1-1 | TRBV7-6 | ASSLEPPYEASTEAF
TRBJ2-5 | TRBV28 | ASSSGQTQETQY
TRBJ2-1 | TRBV10-2 | ANAGTARGEQF
TRBJ2-3 | TRBV27 | ASREQTSAVGDTQY
TRBJ2-5 | TRBV5-8 | ASSFPETQY
TRBJ2-5 | TRBV6-6 | ASSTGAETQY
TRBJ1-1 | TRBV9 | ASSGGDGTEAF
TRBJ2-7 | TRBV7-3 | ASSPGDFGEQY
TRBJ2-1 | TRBV7-6 | ASSLRTPAGDNEQF
TRBJ1-2 | TRBV28 | AFPGEAGYT